The present entry profiles one T cell receptor beta chain with its context. Antigen unknown. The germline V gene encodes CDR1 SGHRS and CDR2 YFSETQ. The CDR3 has 16 amino acids. After removal of 4 bases from V and 2 bases from J, the junction contained 10 bases not matched to a gene. Data came from immunoSEQ multiplex PCR; TCRdb stores just in-frame clones and leaves some out. The table lists 110,000 to 150,000 clones, approximately 83% of them singletons. The data originate from a study of T cell responses to AZD1222 COVID-19 vaccine. Findings and caveats of the study: After two AZD1222 doses, spike-specific TCR breadth and depth rose versus day 0.

This sequence was found in an adult in good health. This sample comprised peripheral blood, obtained on day 0 of AZD1222 vaccination. The chain recombines TRBV5-1 with TRBJ2-3; 7 bases are shared with TRBD1. The CDR3 sequence: CASSRDRVGLTDTQYF. CDR3 nucleotide sequence: TGCGCCAGCAGCCGAGACAGGGTGGGGCTCACAGATACGCAGTATTTT.